Sequencing of this TCR beta chain was carried out in a study of blood T cell repertoires in COVID-19. Study-level background: T cells, B-cell-depleted T cells, or PBMCs provided the cDNA or gDNA that served as material.

From germline, CDR1 is MNHNS and CDR2 SASEGT. CDR3 length equals 16 residues. Adults between about 18 and 89 years of age took part from about two dozen US areas. Participants' own reports of clinical history determined their cohort assignment. A note on this clone: One junction end does not reproduce the germline sequence, and a read error may be involved.

In the authors' methods: Counts of nucleated cells, estimated from reference gene primer amplification, were obtained. The method was immunoSEQ multiplex PCR; TCRdb's version includes in-frame clones alone and lacks a portion of them. That table is the source of V, J and clone size, and D and trimming were worked out from the DNA. Of about 480,000 clones in the sample, 80% to 90% were seen once. This TCR was recovered from a woman aged 60 to 75 who had recovered from COVID-19. Sequenced: PBMCs or T cells enriched from blood (not recorded which). V gene TRBV6-1 combines with J gene TRBJ1-2, with TRBD1 matching over 10 bases. The CDR3 DNA reads TGTGCCAGCAGGGAAGTGGGGACAGGGGAGAGCTATGGCTACACCTTC. This sequence encodes CASREVGTGESYGYTF.